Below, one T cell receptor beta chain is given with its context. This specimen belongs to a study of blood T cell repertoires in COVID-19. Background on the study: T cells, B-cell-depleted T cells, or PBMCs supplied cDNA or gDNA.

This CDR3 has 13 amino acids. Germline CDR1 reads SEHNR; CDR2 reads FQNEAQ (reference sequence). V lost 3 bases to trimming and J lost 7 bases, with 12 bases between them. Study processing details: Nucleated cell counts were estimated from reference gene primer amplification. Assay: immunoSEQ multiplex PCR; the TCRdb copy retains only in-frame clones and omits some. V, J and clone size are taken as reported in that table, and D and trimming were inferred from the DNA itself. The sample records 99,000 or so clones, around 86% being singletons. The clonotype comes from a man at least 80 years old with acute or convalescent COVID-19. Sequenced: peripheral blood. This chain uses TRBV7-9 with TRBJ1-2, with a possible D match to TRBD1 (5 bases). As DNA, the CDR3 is TGTGCCAGCAGCTTTGGCAGGGCGAGTGGCTACACCTTC. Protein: CASSFGRASGYTF. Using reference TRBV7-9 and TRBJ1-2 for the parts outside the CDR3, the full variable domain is DTGVSQNPRHKITKRGQNVTFRCDPISEHNRLYWYRQTLGQGPEFLTYFQNEAQLEKSRLLSDRFSAERPKGSFSTLEIQRTEQGDSAMYLCASSFGRASGYTFGSGTRLTVV.